This T cell receptor (beta chain) was retrieved from a study of brain T cells in children with intractable seizures. Here immunoSEQ multiplex PCR was the method, and the copy in TCRdb shows in-frame clones only, minus some. This sample carries 340,000 or so clones, over 85% of them seen once, and the ten largest clones take 5% to 7%. Time point here: blood from clinic visit 5 months post-surgery; TSC patient then seizure free. Only cases whose brain tissue showed the highest T cell transcript signatures were sequenced. After removal of 3 bases from V and 5 bases from J, the junction contained 3 bases not matched to a gene. CDR3 size: 14 residues. Germline loops: CDR1 LNHDA, CDR2 SQIVND (reference sequence).

The J gene is TRBJ2-3, the V gene TRBV19; 9 bases align to TRBD2. This sequence originates from a boy less than two years old with tuberous sclerosis and intractable seizures. Sequenced material: peripheral blood, taken less than 6 months after surgery. CDR3 sequence reads: CASSILTSGDTQYF. The CDR3 DNA sequence: TGTGCCAGTAGTATCCTGACTAGCGGAGATACGCAGTATTTT.